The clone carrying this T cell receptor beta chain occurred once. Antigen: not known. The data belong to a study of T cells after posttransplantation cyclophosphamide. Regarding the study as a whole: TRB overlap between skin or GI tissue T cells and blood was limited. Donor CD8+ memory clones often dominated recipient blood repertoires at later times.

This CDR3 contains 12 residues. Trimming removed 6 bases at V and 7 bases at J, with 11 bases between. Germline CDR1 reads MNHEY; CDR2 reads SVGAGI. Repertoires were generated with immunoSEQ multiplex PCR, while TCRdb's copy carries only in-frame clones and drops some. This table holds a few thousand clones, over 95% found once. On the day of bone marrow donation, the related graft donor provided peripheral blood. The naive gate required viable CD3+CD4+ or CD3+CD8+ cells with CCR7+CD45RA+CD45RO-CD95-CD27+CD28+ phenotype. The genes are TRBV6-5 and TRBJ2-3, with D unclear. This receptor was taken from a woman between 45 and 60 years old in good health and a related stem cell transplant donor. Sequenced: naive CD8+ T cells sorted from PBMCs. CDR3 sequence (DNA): TGTGCCAGCAGCCCGAACTTTTATACGCAGTATTTT. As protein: CASSPNFYTQYF.